This TCR beta chain was identified in a study of T-cell memory formation after mild COVID-19. The wider study: TCR clusters were largely donor specific.

TCRdb re-called the 5' RACE reads through MiXCR, storing one row per CDR3 protein. The table lists 450,000 or so distinct CDR3 sequences, nearly 25% of them singletons. Study-wide results and limits: A second wave of clones peaked on day 37, and their SARS-CoV-2 specificity went unconfirmed. CD4+ clones that contracted lay mainly in CM and EM; CD8+ ones lay in EMRA. Some responding clones appeared in pre-infection memory, suggesting cross-reactive memory joined.

This clonotype was observed a handful of times. Its antigen is as yet unknown. The junction had 3 bases not matched to a gene; V was cut back by 4 bases and J by 0 bases. The germline CDR1 and CDR2 sequences are DFQATT and SNEGSKA (reference sequence). This CDR3 is built from 13 residues. The sample taken for sequencing was PBMCs or a T cell subset sorted from them (not recorded which). The chain couples TRBV20-1 to TRBJ2-7, with TRBD1 matching 7 bases. The receptor's source is an adult woman who had mild COVID-19 (a few samples of this study predate the infection). Cell type and time point are not known. CDR3 sequence (DNA): TGCAGTGCTAAAAGGGACAGCTCCTACGAGCAGTACTTC. Its protein product is CSAKRDSSYEQYF.